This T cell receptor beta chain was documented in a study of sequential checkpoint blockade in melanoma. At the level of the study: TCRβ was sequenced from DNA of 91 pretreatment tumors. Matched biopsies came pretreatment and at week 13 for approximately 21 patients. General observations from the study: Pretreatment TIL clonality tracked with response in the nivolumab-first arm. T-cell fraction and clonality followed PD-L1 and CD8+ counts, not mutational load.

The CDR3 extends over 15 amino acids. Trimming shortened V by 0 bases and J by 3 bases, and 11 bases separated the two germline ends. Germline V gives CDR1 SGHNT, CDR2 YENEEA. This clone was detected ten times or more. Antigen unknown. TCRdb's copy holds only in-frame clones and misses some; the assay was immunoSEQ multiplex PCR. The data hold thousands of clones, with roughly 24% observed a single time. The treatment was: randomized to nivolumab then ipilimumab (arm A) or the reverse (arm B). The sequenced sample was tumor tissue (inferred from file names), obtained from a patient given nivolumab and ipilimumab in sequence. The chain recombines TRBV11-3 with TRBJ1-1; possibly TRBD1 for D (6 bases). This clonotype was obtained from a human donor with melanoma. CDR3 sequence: CASSLDPQGYTEAFF. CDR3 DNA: TGTGCCAGCAGCTTAGATCCACAGGGATACACTGAAGCTTTCTTT.